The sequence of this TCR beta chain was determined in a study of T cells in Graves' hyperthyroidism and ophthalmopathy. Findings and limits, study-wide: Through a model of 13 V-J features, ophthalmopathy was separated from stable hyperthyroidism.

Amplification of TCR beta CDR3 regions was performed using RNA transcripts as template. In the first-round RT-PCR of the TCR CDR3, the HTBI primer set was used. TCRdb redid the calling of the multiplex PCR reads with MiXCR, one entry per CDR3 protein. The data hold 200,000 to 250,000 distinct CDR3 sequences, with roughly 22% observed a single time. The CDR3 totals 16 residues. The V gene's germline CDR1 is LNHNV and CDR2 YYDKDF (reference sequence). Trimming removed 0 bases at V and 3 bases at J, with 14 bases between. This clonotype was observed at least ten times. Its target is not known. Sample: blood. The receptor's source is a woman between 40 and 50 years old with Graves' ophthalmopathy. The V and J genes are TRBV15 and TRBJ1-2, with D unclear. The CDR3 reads CATSRDLEVKDYGYTF. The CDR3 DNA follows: TGTGCCACCAGCAGAGATCTTGAGGTGAAGGACTATGGCTACACCTTC. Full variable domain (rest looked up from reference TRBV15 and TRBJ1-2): DAMVIQNPRYQVTQFGKPVTLSCSQTLNHNVMYWYQQKSSQAPKLLFHYYDKDFNNEADTPDNFQSRRPNTSFCFLDIRSPGLGDTAMYLCATSRDLEVKDYGYTFGSGTRLTVV.